The 26 T cell receptor beta chains below were found in one sample sequenced in a study of technical replicates of blood from four donors. The assay was immunoSEQ multiplex PCR, and TCRdb's table has in-frame clones only and misses some. This sample has more than 90,000 clones, with 95% found just once. Material: T cells isolated from PBMCs. Receptor source: a human donor in good health.

This clone appeared once. The chain is built from TRBV7-9 and TRBJ2-7, with 8 positions matching TRBD2. This CDR3 is built from 14 residues. Germline loops: CDR1 SEHNR, CDR2 FQNEAQ (reference sequence). V was clipped by 3 bases and J by 5 bases; unmatched bases: 6. CDR3 in amino acids: CASSLSGSPNEQYF. The CDR3 DNA follows: TGTGCCAGCAGCTTGAGCGGGAGTCCCAACGAGCAGTACTTC.

V gene TRBV7-9 combines with J gene TRBJ2-5; D might be TRBD2 (5 bases). With 4 bases removed from V and 3 bases from J, the gap between germline ends came to 6 bases. The CDR3 length is 12 residues. Germline V lookup: CDR1 SEHNR, CDR2 FQNEAQ (reference sequence). CDR3 protein: CASSWREETQYF. The CDR3 nucleotides are TGTGCCAGCAGCTGGCGGGAAGAGACCCAGTACTTC.

The chain employs TRBV10-3 and TRBJ1-1, with TRBD1 matching 7 bases. Per germline, CDR1 ENHRY and CDR2 SYGVKD. The CDR3 sequence is 14 residues long. V was clipped by 2 bases and J by 4 bases; unmatched bases: 4. CDR3 region: CAISEGQDGTEAFF. The CDR3 DNA reads as TGTGCCATCAGTGAGGGACAGGACGGCACTGAAGCTTTCTTT.

The J gene is TRBJ1-1, the V gene TRBV6-4; 10 bases are a match to TRBD1. CDR1 is MRHNA and CDR2 is SNTAGT in the germline V gene. The CDR3 is made up of 19 amino acids. With V trimmed by 4 bases and J by 5 bases, 19 bases remained unmatched. The CDR3 protein is CASSAAGKGTGAFGTEAFF. CDR3 DNA sequence: TGTGCCAGCAGTGCGGCGGGAAAGGGGACAGGGGCCTTCGGGACTGAAGCTTTCTTT.

V and J are TRBV11-2 and TRBJ2-1, with D hard to call. Germline V CDR1 and CDR2: SGHAT, FQNNGV. The CDR3 is 12 amino acids. With 0 bases removed from V and 9 bases from J, the gap between germline ends came to 6 bases. CDR3 in DNA: TGTGCCAGCAGCTTAGAGTTCGGTGAGCAGTTCTTC. It codes for CASSLEFGEQFF.

The rearrangement uses TRBV28 and TRBJ1-1; TRBD1 matches at 7 bases. V shed 1 base, J shed 1 base, and the junction held 12 bases outside the gene matches. This CDR3 has 18 amino acids. Germline assignment: CDR1 MDHEN and CDR2 SYDVKM. The CDR3 DNA follows: TGTGCCAGCAGTTTATTTACCCGTCGACAGGGCCAGAACACTGAAGCTTTCTTT. This gives the protein CASSLFTRRQGQNTEAFF.

The chain has TRBV19 and TRBJ1-3, with D unresolved. V was shortened by 3 bases and J by 0 bases, with 9 bases between the two germline ends. Germline CDR1 and CDR2: LNHDA and SQIVND (reference sequence). CDR3 length: 15 amino acids. For the CDR3, the DNA is TGTGCCAGTAGTATCGGTCTAAGCTCTGGAAACACCATATATTTT. Its protein is CASSIGLSSGNTIYF. Filled out from reference TRBV19 and TRBJ1-3, the complete variable domain reads DGGITQSPKYLFRKEGQNVTLSCEQNLNHDAMYWYRQDPGQGLRLIYYSQIVNDFQKGDIAEGYSVSREKKESFPLTVTSAQKNPTAFYLCASSIGLSSGNTIYFGEGSWLTVV.

The chain's CDR3 is CASSIRPGGSYEQYF. In DNA form, the CDR3 reads TGTGCCAGTAGTATACGACCGGGAGGGTCCTACGAGCAGTACTTC. The V and J genes are TRBV19 and TRBJ2-7; 8 positions agree with TRBD2. This CDR3 contains 15 residues. Germline-derived CDR1 and CDR2 are LNHDA and SQIVND (reference sequence). V lost 2 bases and J lost 1; bases outside the gene matches: 4. Together with reference TRBV19 and TRBJ2-7, the CDR3 gives the full variable domain: DGGITQSPKYLFRKEGQNVTLSCEQNLNHDAMYWYRQDPGQGLRLIYYSQIVNDFQKGDIAEGYSVSREKKESFPLTVTSAQKNPTAFYLCASSIRPGGSYEQYFGPGTRLTVT.

The chain links TRBV13 to TRBJ1-6; the D gene is possibly TRBD1 (5 bases). This CDR3 is built from 15 residues. Trimming took 3 bases from V and 7 from J, leaving 13 bases between them. Germline CDR1 reads PRHDT; CDR2 reads FYEKMQ (reference sequence). The CDR3: CASSFIVRGNSPLHF. As DNA, the CDR3 is TGTGCCAGCAGCTTTATAGTTCGGGGGAATTCACCCCTCCACTTT.

The chain employs TRBV2 and TRBJ2-1; D perhaps matches TRBD2 (5 bases). Germline V gives CDR1 SNHLY, CDR2 FYNNEI. Between the trimmed V and J ends, which lost 4 bases and 7 bases, there was a span of 20 bases. The CDR3 consists of 16 residues. This CDR3 reads CASSGEPLANGNEQFF. CDR3 bases: TGTGCCAGCAGTGGGGAGCCTCTGGCAAACGGGAATGAGCAGTTCTTC.

The genes are TRBV7-6 and TRBJ2-5, with 9 bases that match TRBD2. With V trimmed by 2 bases and J by 0 bases, 7 bases remained unmatched. Per the germline V gene, CDR1 is SGHVS and CDR2 is FNYEAQ. The CDR3 contains 17 residues. The CDR3 DNA follows: TGTGCCAGCAGCTTAAGCCTAGCGGGAACGTACCAAGAGACCCAGTACTTC. It encodes CASSLSLAGTYQETQYF.

In DNA form, the CDR3 reads TGTGCCAGCAGCCCAGGGGGCCGGAACACTGAAGCTTTCTTT. Residues: CASSPGGRNTEAFF. The rearrangement uses TRBV6-5 and TRBJ1-1; the match to TRBD1 covers 8 bases. The CDR3 is 14 residues long. J lost 1 base, V lost 6 bases, and 4 bases had no gene match. The germline V gene encodes CDR1 MNHEY and CDR2 SVGAGI.

This chain uses TRBV4-2 with TRBJ2-4, with 8 bases aligning to TRBD2. Germline trimming cut 0 bases from V and 0 bases from J; bases unmatched to any gene: 7. Germline V lookup: CDR1 LGHNA, CDR2 YNFKEQ. The CDR3 sequence is 18 residues long. The CDR3 DNA reads as TGTGCCAGCAGCCAAGATGTCGGGAGCGGGGGAGCCAAAAACATTCAGTACTTC. Its translation: CASSQDVGSGGAKNIQYF.

The V gene is TRBV6-4, the J gene TRBJ1-1; possible D gene TRBD1, 5 bases. The CDR3 loop spans 14 amino acids. Germline CDR1 reads MRHNA; CDR2 reads SNTAGT. Trimming cost V 4 bases and J 7 bases, with 16 bases left between them. The CDR3 here is CASSVSRVSREAFF. The CDR3 bases are TGTGCCAGCAGTGTATCCAGGGTGAGCCGTGAAGCTTTCTTT.

V gene TRBV29-1 combines with J gene TRBJ2-5; D perhaps matches TRBD1 (5 bases). The V gene lost 8 bases and the J gene lost 5 bases, with 18 bases spanning the gap. The CDR3 is 13 amino acids. Germline V lookup: CDR1 SQVTM, CDR2 ANQGSEA. The CDR3 nucleotides are TGCAGCCCCCTGGGGCTAGAAGGGGAGACCCAGTACTTC. This encodes CSPLGLEGETQYF. The whole variable domain, remainder taken from reference TRBV29-1 and TRBJ2-5, is SAVISQKPSRDICQRGTSLTIQCQVDSQVTMMFWYRQQPGQSLTLIATANQGSEATYESGFVIDKFPISRPNLTFSTLTVSNMSPEDSSIYLCSPLGLEGETQYFGPGTRLLVL.

The V and J genes are TRBV6-1 and TRBJ2-1, with 12 bases identical to TRBD1. The CDR3 covers 17 residues. Germline loops: CDR1 MNHNS, CDR2 SASEGT. Germline trimming cut 1 base from V and 5 bases from J; bases unmatched to any gene: 6. The CDR3 reads CASSEVPGQGAHNEQFF. DNA of the CDR3: TGTGCCAGCAGTGAAGTTCCGGGACAGGGGGCACACAATGAGCAGTTCTTC.

The chain employs TRBV7-9 and TRBJ2-5, with TRBD2 matching over 8 bases. Germline V gives CDR1 SEHNR, CDR2 FQNEAQ (reference sequence). With V trimmed by 2 bases and J by 2 bases, 7 bases remained unmatched. The CDR3 sequence is 16 residues long. CDR3 sequence (DNA): TGTGCCAGCAGCTTATCCGGGACTAGAGTACAAGAGACCCAGTACTTC. It specifies CASSLSGTRVQETQYF.

The V call is TRBV6-1, the J call TRBJ2-4, with 7 nucleotides matching TRBD2. V lost 2 bases and J lost 3; bases outside the gene matches: 10. Germline values: CDR1 MNHNS, CDR2 SASEGT. The CDR3 totals 17 residues. CDR3 residues: CASSEWEGPAGKNIQYF. CDR3 in DNA: TGTGCCAGCAGTGAATGGGAGGGGCCGGCGGGCAAAAACATTCAGTACTTC.

The chain recombines TRBV27 with TRBJ1-5; D perhaps matches TRBD1 (5 bases). The V and J ends lost 11 bases and 7 bases respectively, with 24 bases between them. CDR3 length equals 15 residues. Germline-derived CDR1 and CDR2 are MNHEY and SMNVEV (reference sequence). As DNA, the CDR3 is TGTGCCGTCGGAAGGGGAAAGGCGGCTGGGCAGCCCCAGCATTTT. Translating gives CAVGRGKAAGQPQHF.

This chain joins TRBV28 and TRBJ1-5; possibly TRBD1 for D (5 bases). CDR1 MDHEN and CDR2 SYDVKM come from the germline V gene. The V gene lost 1 base and the J gene lost 5 bases, with 9 bases spanning the gap. CDR3 length equals 14 residues. Here the CDR3 DNA reads TGTGCCAGCAGTTTATCGAGGGACTATCAGCCCCAGCATTTT. Translation gives CASSLSRDYQPQHF.

The gene calls are TRBV25-1 and TRBJ2-3; the D is unclear. This CDR3 region has 15 residues. Trimming removed 7 bases from V and 0 bases from J, with 14 bases in between. Germline V gene data show CDR1 as MGHDK and CDR2 as SYGVNS. CDR3 nucleotide sequence: TGTGCCAGCAATCCCTCTACCACTAGCACAGATACGCAGTATTTT. Residues: CASNPSTTSTDTQYF. The full variable domain, completed using reference TRBV25-1 and TRBJ2-3, is EADIYQTPRYLVIGTGKKITLECSQTMGHDKMYWYQQDPGMELHLIHYSYGVNSTEKGDLSSESTVSRIRTEHFPLTLESARPSHTSQYLCASNPSTTSTDTQYFGPGTRLTVL.

The chain carries TRBV5-4 and TRBJ1-6; D is perhaps TRBD1 (6 bases). There are 19 residues in the CDR3. The V end was cut by 2 bases, the J end by 3 bases, with 21 bases between. Per the germline V gene, CDR1 is SGHNT and CDR2 is YYREEE (reference sequence). CDR3 bases: TGTGCCAGCAGCTTCGAGGGGGGAGGGGGAATAATCTATAATTCACCCCTCCACTTT. Encoded protein: CASSFEGGGGIIYNSPLHF.

This rearrangement joins TRBV7-9 to TRBJ2-1, with 13 bases that match TRBD2. The CDR3 extends over 17 amino acids. V was clipped by 6 bases and J by 4 bases; unmatched bases: 9. Germline V gene data show CDR1 as SEHNR and CDR2 as FQNEAQ (reference sequence). CDR3 sequence reads: CASSHTSGGALYNEQFF. For the CDR3, the DNA is TGTGCCAGCAGTCACACTAGCGGGGGGGCGTTGTACAATGAGCAGTTCTTC.

CDR3 region: CASSLTAGTGNTIYF. DNA for the CDR3: TGTGCCAGCAGCTTGACGGCAGGGACTGGAAACACCATATATTTT. The V and J genes are TRBV5-8 and TRBJ1-3, with D perhaps matching TRBD1 (5 bases). V lost 1 base to trimming and J lost 2 bases, with 10 bases between them. The CDR3 loop spans 15 amino acids. The germline CDR1 and CDR2 sequences are SGHTS and YDEGEE.

V gene TRBV2 combines with J gene TRBJ1-5, with a possible D match to TRBD1 (6 bases). This CDR3 spans 14 amino acids. V was pared by 2 bases and J by 8 bases, with 13 bases between. Germline CDR1 is SNHLY and CDR2 is FYNNEI. The CDR3 coding sequence is TGTGCCAGCAGTGAAAGGGGGGGAGGGAAGCCCCAGCATTTT. Residues: CASSERGGGKPQHF.

The J gene is TRBJ1-1, the V gene TRBV2; D gene uncertain. The germline V gene encodes CDR1 SNHLY and CDR2 FYNNEI. This CDR3 has 13 residues. V was pared by 4 bases and J by 1 base, with 7 bases between. The CDR3 region is CASSVAPNTEAFF. CDR3 coding DNA: TGTGCCAGCAGTGTGGCTCCGAACACTGAAGCTTTCTTT. The full variable domain, completed using reference TRBV2 and TRBJ1-1, is EPEVTQTPSHQVTQMGQEVILRCVPISNHLYFYWYRQILGQKVEFLVSFYNNEISEKSEIFDDQFSVERPDGSNFTLKIRSTKLEDSAMYFCASSVAPNTEAFFGQGTRLTVV.